This T cell receptor (beta chain) was sequenced in a study of blood T cell repertoires in COVID-19. Libraries were prepared by immunoSEQ multiplex PCR; TCRdb keeps only in-frame clonotypes and omits some of them. The table has about 480,000 clones, approximately 88% seen once. Per the germline V gene, CDR1 is SGHNT and CDR2 is YYREEE (reference sequence). Deletions cut 0 bases from V and 4 bases from J, with 13 bases between. This CDR3 is 15 amino acids long. The TCR comes from a woman aged 40-49 years who had recovered from COVID-19. This chain links TRBV5-4 with TRBJ2-5; D may be TRBD1 (6 bases). Material for sequencing was PBMCs or T cells enriched from blood (not recorded which). The CDR3: CASSLENRDGETQYF. The CDR3 DNA is TGTGCCAGCAGCTTGGAGAACAGGGACGGAGAGACCCAGTACTTC.